Shown below are 28 T cell receptor beta chains from a single sample sequenced in a study of vaccination effects on CD4 cells after COVID-19. Prior to sequencing, the ViraFEST assay stimulated PBMC with viral peptide pools, which expanded the antigen-specific CD4+ T cells. Culture lasted approximately 10 days before CD4+ T cell isolation. Documented for the person is a PCR-confirmed SARS-CoV-2 infection occurring between March and December 2020. Subjects were given two BNT162b2 or mRNA-1273 vaccine doses. Assay: immunoSEQ multiplex PCR; the TCRdb copy retains only in-frame clones and omits some. The table has approximately 14,000 clones, more than 70% seen once; the top ten hold 20% to 25%. The antigens for these receptors are not known. The sample consisted of CD4+ T cells from PBMCs cultured with HCoV-NL63 spike peptides, taken after COVID-19 vaccination. All receptors come from a human donor who had a prior SARS-CoV-2 infection.

This clone occurred a few times. The V call is TRBV11-2, the J call TRBJ2-7; 7 bases agree with TRBD1. The CDR3 is 14 residues long. J was trimmed by 1 base and V by 5 bases; bases with no gene match: 5. Looked up from germline, CDR1 is SGHAT and CDR2 is FQNNGV. This CDR3 is CASSPDRISYEQYF. DNA of the CDR3: TGTGCCAGCAGCCCGGACAGGATTTCCTACGAGCAGTACTTC.

The chain's CDR3 is CASSESVAKNIQYF. CDR3 DNA: TGCGCCAGCAGTGAGTCAGTAGCCAAAAACATTCAGTACTTC. J is TRBJ2-4 and V is TRBV10-1; D is ambiguous. Trimming removed 0 bases from V and 0 bases from J, with 3 bases in between. Per the germline V gene, CDR1 is WNHNN and CDR2 is SYGVQD (reference sequence). The CDR3 runs to 14 residues.

The chain has TRBV5-1 and TRBJ2-1; the D gene is possibly TRBD1 (5 bases). CDR1 SGHRS and CDR2 YFSETQ come from the germline V gene. The ends were cut back, 1 base at V and 2 bases at J, with 10 bases in the middle. This CDR3 region has 15 residues. The CDR3: CASSLLVGAYNEQFF. The CDR3 region has the DNA TGCGCCAGCAGCTTGCTGGTAGGGGCCTACAATGAGCAGTTCTTC.

This chain uses TRBV6-2 or TRBV6-3 with TRBJ1-5, with 9 bases aligning to TRBD1. J lost 7 bases, V lost 1 base, and 14 bases had no gene match. Germline CDR1 is MNHEY and CDR2 is SVGEGT. The CDR3 length is 18 residues. The CDR3 DNA reads as TGTGCCAGCAGTTACTATCCGGGACAGGGCAGTTTAGAACAGCCCCAGCATTTT. This encodes CASSYYPGQGSLEQPQHF.

V usage is TRBV18 and J usage is TRBJ2-1; D not resolved. In germline, CDR1 is KGHSH, CDR2 LQKENI. The CDR3 extends over 11 amino acids. The V and J ends lost 5 bases and 7 bases respectively, with 6 bases between them. Here the CDR3 reads CASSAVNEQFF. The CDR3 nucleotides are TGTGCCAGCTCAGCCGTGAATGAGCAGTTCTTC. The entire variable domain, with the rest obtained from reference TRBV18 and TRBJ2-1, is as follows: NAGVMQNPRHLVRRRGQEARLRCSPMKGHSHVYWYRQLPEEGLKFMVYLQKENIIDESGMPKERFSAEFPKEGPSILRIQQVVRGDSAAYFCASSAVNEQFFGPGTRLTVL.

The rearrangement uses TRBV27 and TRBJ2-3, with TRBD1 matching over 8 bases. CDR3 length: 14 amino acids. CDR1 is MNHEY, CDR2 SMNVEV, per germline (reference sequence). V shed 5 bases, J shed 9 bases, and the junction held 10 bases outside the gene matches. In DNA, the CDR3 is TGTGCCAGCAGTAAGGACAGGGAAGTTCTCACGCAGTATTTT. Translated: CASSKDREVLTQYF.

This clone appeared a single time. The gene calls are TRBV4-2 and TRBJ2-3, with D uncertain. The CDR3 is 16 amino acids. The germline gives CDR1 LGHNA, CDR2 YNFKEQ. Trimming left V 4 bases short and J 0 bases short, with 14 bases between. CDR3 loop: CASSPRALQSTDTQYF. For the CDR3, the DNA is TGTGCCAGCAGCCCCCGGGCACTACAGAGCACAGATACGCAGTATTTT.

This clone occurred once. V usage is TRBV2 and J usage is TRBJ2-2, with no clear D. With 8 bases removed from V and 6 bases from J, the gap between germline ends came to 16 bases. The CDR3 length is 14 residues. Looked up from germline, CDR1 is SNHLY and CDR2 is FYNNEI. As DNA, the CDR3 is TGTGCCAGCCTCTTCCGTTCCGAGTCCGGGGAGCTGTTTTTT. This sequence encodes CASLFRSESGELFF.

The chain couples TRBV7-9 to TRBJ2-3; tentative D call: TRBD2 (7 bases). The CDR3 consists of 15 residues. The V gene lost 5 bases and the J gene lost 4 bases, with 16 bases spanning the gap. Per germline, CDR1 SEHNR and CDR2 FQNEAQ (reference sequence). This CDR3 reads CASSVGGGSPDTQYF. CDR3 nucleotide sequence: TGTGCCAGCAGCGTCGGGGGCGGGAGTCCAGATACGCAGTATTTT. Using reference TRBV7-9 and TRBJ2-3 for the parts outside the CDR3, the full variable domain is DTGVSQNPRHKITKRGQNVTFRCDPISEHNRLYWYRQTLGQGPEFLTYFQNEAQLEKSRLLSDRFSAERPKGSFSTLEIQRTEQGDSAMYLCASSVGGGSPDTQYFGPGTRLTVL.

This clone was counted a few times. The rearrangement joins TRBV6-1 to TRBJ2-3, with D tentatively TRBD1 (5 bases). Per the germline V gene, CDR1 is MNHNS and CDR2 is SASEGT. V lost 4 bases and J lost 3, with 20 bases in between. The CDR3 loop spans 17 amino acids. CDR3 sequence (DNA): TGTGCCAGCAGTGGAGAAAACCCAGGGTTTTGGACAGATACGCAGTATTTT. It yields the protein CASSGENPGFWTDTQYF.

This clone was observed a single time. J is TRBJ2-1 and V is TRBV19; TRBD1 matches 8 bases. J lost 4 bases, V lost 7 bases, and 3 bases had no gene match. CDR3 size: 13 residues. Germline V CDR1 and CDR2: LNHDA, SQIVND (reference sequence). The CDR3: CASTDRGYNEQFF. CDR3 coding DNA: TGTGCCAGTACCGACAGGGGATACAATGAGCAGTTCTTC.

The chain uses TRBV3-1 (or the pseudogene TRBV3-2) and TRBJ2-5; D ambiguous. The V end was cut by 4 bases, the J end by 4 bases, with 19 bases between. Germline V gene lookup returns CDR1 LGHDT and CDR2 YNNKEL (reference sequence). This CDR3 spans 16 amino acids. CDR3 in amino acids: CASSLIAQALRETQYF. For the CDR3, the DNA is TGTGCCAGCAGCCTCATCGCCCAGGCTCTCCGAGAGACCCAGTACTTC.

The CDR3 DNA reads TGTGCCAGCAGCCCCCAGGGGTTTATTGAAAATTCACCCCTCCACTTT. This encodes CASSPQGFIENSPLHF. The rearrangement links TRBV7-2 to TRBJ1-6; maybe TRBD1 (6 bases). Germline V gives CDR1 SGHTA, CDR2 FQGNSA. Trimming removed 5 bases from V and 7 bases from J, with 18 bases in between. This CDR3 region has 16 residues.

The chain recombines TRBV20-1 with TRBJ2-7; D possibly uses TRBD1 or TRBD2 (5 bases each). The germline gives CDR1 DFQATT, CDR2 SNEGSKA (reference sequence). This CDR3 is 11 amino acids long. Trimming took off 4 bases at V and 4 bases at J, with 8 bases between the two ends. The CDR3 DNA reads as TGCAGTGCTATTGGGGGTTACGAGCAGTACTTC. Translation gives CSAIGGYEQYF.

V usage is TRBV5-5 and J usage is TRBJ1-6; D is perhaps TRBD1 (5 bases). The germline CDR1 and CDR2 sequences are SGHKS and YYEKEE (reference sequence). The CDR3 consists of 15 residues. V was cut by 0 bases and J by 7 bases, with 11 bases left in between. The CDR3 region has the DNA TGTGCCAGCAGCTTGGCCGGGACGGTGAATTCACCCCTCCACTTT. It encodes CASSLAGTVNSPLHF.

The chain recombines TRBV5-1 with TRBJ2-1; TRBD1 aligns across 10 bases. Trimming cost V 0 bases and J 4 bases; bases outside gene matches: 7. The CDR3 contains 17 residues. Germline V gene sequence: CDR1 SGHRS, CDR2 YFSETQ. As DNA, the CDR3 is TGCGCCAGCAGCTTGGACTCCCCGGACAGGGGGTACAATGAGCAGTTCTTC. Its protein product is CASSLDSPDRGYNEQFF.

This clone was recorded a few times. The gene calls are TRBV7-9 and TRBJ1-2; D is ambiguous. Trimming shortened V by 5 bases and J by 10 bases, and 17 bases separated the two germline ends. CDR1 and CDR2 from the germline V gene are SEHNR and FQNEAQ (reference sequence). This CDR3 contains 13 residues. CDR3 DNA: TGTGCCAGCAGCCCCACCGTCGGCGGATCCTACACCTTC. Translation gives CASSPTVGGSYTF.

The V call is TRBV9, the J call TRBJ1-1; D is unresolved. CDR1 and CDR2 (germline): SGDLS, YYNGEE. This CDR3 has 16 residues. Trimming stripped 3 bases from V and 3 bases from J, with 18 bases between. DNA for the CDR3: TGTGCCAGCAGCGCCGGACCGGGGATGGTGTACACTGAAGCTTTCTTT. Its protein is CASSAGPGMVYTEAFF.

The V gene is TRBV6-5, the J gene TRBJ2-3; possibly TRBD1 or TRBD2 for D (7 bases each). CDR3 length: 13 amino acids. Between the trimmed V and J ends, which lost 10 bases and 8 bases, there was a span of 19 bases. CDR1 is MNHEY, CDR2 SVGAGI, per germline. The CDR3 reads CATRQGGGGTQYF. Written as DNA, the CDR3 is TGTGCCACCCGACAGGGAGGGGGTGGTACGCAGTATTTT.

The gene calls are TRBV6-2 or TRBV6-3 and TRBJ2-1; 8 bases are shared with TRBD2. The CDR3 contains 13 residues. J gave up 14 bases and V 1 base, and 7 bases lay outside the gene matches. The germline gives CDR1 MNHEY, CDR2 SVGEGT. The chain's CDR3 is CASSYYREGVKFF. In nucleotides, the CDR3 is TGTGCCAGCAGTTACTATCGGGAGGGCGTAAAGTTCTTC.

This clone has just one count. The J gene is TRBJ2-2, the V gene TRBV5-1; TRBD2 matches 12 bases. Germline V gene sequence: CDR1 SGHRS, CDR2 YFSETQ. Trimming removed 4 bases from V and 6 bases from J; junction bases left unmatched: 7. The CDR3 is 16 amino acids. In DNA form, the CDR3 reads TGCGCCAGCAGCCCCATGACTAGCGGGAGTCCCGGGGAGCTGTTTTTT. It translates to CASSPMTSGSPGELFF. The full variable domain, in which reference TRBV5-1 and TRBJ2-2 provide the parts outside the CDR3, is KAGVTQTPRYLIKTRGQQVTLSCSPISGHRSVSWYQQTPGQGLQFLFEYFSETQRNKGNFPGRFSGRQFSNSRSEMNVSTLELGDSALYLCASSPMTSGSPGELFFGEGSRLTVL.

This clone appeared a few times. The chain's CDR3 is CASSRAVQETQYF. For the CDR3, the DNA is TGTGCCAGCAGCCGAGCGGTTCAAGAGACCCAGTACTTC. V usage is TRBV5-6 and J usage is TRBJ2-5, with D possibly being TRBD2 (5 bases). The CDR3 extends over 13 amino acids. V lost 4 bases to trimming and J lost 2 bases, with 9 bases between them. Germline-derived CDR1 and CDR2 are SGHDT and YYEEEE.

This chain joins TRBV28 and TRBJ1-2, with unresolved D. Trimming cost V 1 base and J 8 bases, with 14 bases left between them. Germline V gives CDR1 MDHEN, CDR2 SYDVKM. This CDR3 spans 14 amino acids. CDR3 in amino acids: CASSLSGPYLGYTF. As DNA, the CDR3 is TGTGCCAGCAGTTTATCCGGACCCTACTTGGGCTACACCTTC.

The chain joins TRBV7-3 to TRBJ1-1; D gene unclear. The germline CDR1 and CDR2 sequences are SGHTA and FQGTGA. The CDR3 has 13 amino acids. Trimming pared 3 bases from V and 1 base from J, leaving 6 bases between. CDR3 DNA: TGTGCCAGCAGCTTCCAGGAGAACACTGAAGCTTTCTTT. Translation: CASSFQENTEAFF.

The chain employs TRBV6-5 and TRBJ1-1, with D possibly TRBD1 on 5 matching bases. The CDR3 extends over 13 amino acids. The germline gives CDR1 MNHEY, CDR2 SVGAGI. Trimming pared 6 bases from V and 5 bases from J, leaving 13 bases between. As DNA, the CDR3 is TGTGCCAGCAGCAGGGAGGGAAAGACTGAAGCTTTCTTT. This sequence encodes CASSREGKTEAFF.

The rearrangement joins TRBV19 to TRBJ1-2; D is possibly TRBD1 (5 bases). Germline-derived CDR1 and CDR2 are LNHDA and SQIVND (reference sequence). CDR3 length: 14 residues. V shed 3 bases and J shed 4 bases, with 12 bases lying between them. The CDR3 is CASSMGRFRYGYTF. The CDR3 DNA follows: TGTGCCAGTAGTATGGGGCGGTTCCGCTATGGCTACACCTTC.

V is TRBV15 and J is TRBJ2-4; 7 bases align to TRBD2. V lost 3 bases, J lost 0 bases, and 20 bases stayed unmatched. This CDR3 has 21 residues. Germline V gene sequence: CDR1 LNHNV, CDR2 YYDKDF (reference sequence). This CDR3 is CATSREPGGWRLRLAKNIQYF. CDR3 nucleotide sequence: TGTGCCACCAGCAGGGAACCCGGGGGGTGGCGTTTGCGACTAGCCAAAAACATTCAGTACTTC.

This chain joins TRBV4-3 and TRBJ1-1; 9 bases fit TRBD1. This CDR3 contains 15 residues. From germline, CDR1 is LGHNA and CDR2 YSLEER. After removal of 4 bases from V and 0 bases from J, the junction contained 3 bases not matched to a gene. Here the CDR3 reads CASSLRTGVNTEAFF. CDR3 coding DNA: TGCGCCAGCAGCCTTAGGACAGGGGTGAACACTGAAGCTTTCTTT.